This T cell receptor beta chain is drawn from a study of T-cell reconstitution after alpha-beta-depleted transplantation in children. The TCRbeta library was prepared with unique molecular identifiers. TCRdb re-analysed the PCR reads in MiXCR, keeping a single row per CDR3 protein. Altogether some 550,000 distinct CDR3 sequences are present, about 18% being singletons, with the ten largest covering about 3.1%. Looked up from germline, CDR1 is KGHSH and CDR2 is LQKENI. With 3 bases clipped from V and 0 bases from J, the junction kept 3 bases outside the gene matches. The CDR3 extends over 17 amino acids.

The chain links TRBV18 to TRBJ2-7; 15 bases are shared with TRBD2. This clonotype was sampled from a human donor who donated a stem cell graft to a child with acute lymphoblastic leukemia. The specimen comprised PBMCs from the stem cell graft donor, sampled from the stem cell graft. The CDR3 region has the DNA TGTGCCAGCTCACCCGGGACTAGCGGGAGGACCTCCTACGAGCAGTACTTC. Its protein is CASSPGTSGRTSYEQYF.